This T cell receptor beta chain was sequenced for a study of cytomegalovirus exposure and HLA in healthy donors. Study-wide results and caveats: After further analysis at a later stage, under 20,000 TCR beta sequences were associated with HLA alleles at 0.05 false discovery rate. Presence/absence analyses assumed roughly uniform sequencing depth across donors. There were about 160 TCR beta chains listed as cytomegalovirus-associated.

On this clone itself: Its antigen is not known.

The PCR employed 60 Vbeta primers together with 13 Jbeta primers. Some clones are missing from TCRdb's copy, which holds only in-frame ones; the method was immunoSEQ multiplex PCR. This table holds 45,000 to 75,000 clones, about 73% found once. The source of this sequence is a woman aged 60-70 years in good health and CMV-seropositive. Sample: PBMCs.

CDR3 sequence (DNA): TGCAGTGCTAGTACGCAGTACGAGCAGTACTTC. This sequence encodes CSASTQYEQYF. The chain uses TRBV20-1 and TRBJ2-7; D is uncertain. CDR1 DFQATT and CDR2 SNEGSKA come from the germline V gene (reference sequence). This CDR3 has 11 amino acids. Trimming pared 3 bases from V and 4 bases from J, leaving 7 bases between.